This T cell receptor (beta chain) was documented in a study of blood T cell repertoires in COVID-19. Study background: Acute and convalescent COVID-19 samples came from the United States, Italy and Spain.

With V trimmed by 5 bases and J by 1 base, 9 bases remained unmatched. CDR1 MDHEN and CDR2 SYDVKM come from the germline V gene. The CDR3 extends over 18 amino acids. It was during active infection that Seattle patients were enrolled and then longitudinally followed. In the original workflow: Estimates of nucleated cell counts were drawn from the amplification of reference gene primers. Some clones are missing from TCRdb's copy, which holds only in-frame ones; the method was immunoSEQ multiplex PCR. V and J calls and clone size are as listed in that table; D and trimming were resolved from the DNA. This sample has some 68,000 clones, with about 91% found just once.

Sequences were obtained from peripheral blood. The genes are TRBV28 and TRBJ2-2; TRBD1 agrees at 11 bases. This TCR derives from a man in his forties with COVID-19, enrolled during active disease. The CDR3 nucleotides read TGTGCCAGCAGTCCCTTGGGGACAGGGGGAGTGAACACCGGGGAGCTGTTTTTT. This gives the protein CASSPLGTGGVNTGELFF.